This record concerns one T cell receptor (beta chain) sequence. Original handling: Cell counts per sample came from amplifying reference gene primers. The repertoire was sequenced with immunoSEQ multiplex PCR; TCRdb's copy has only in-frame clones and lacks some. That table is the source of V, J and clone size, and D and trimming were worked out from the DNA. The sample includes around 500,000 clones, about nine tenths seen only once; the top ten take 6.5% to 9.5%. The data stem from a study of blood T cell repertoires in COVID-19. Background on the study: Samples of COVID-19 (acute and convalescent) were obtained from the United States, Italy and Spain. The cDNA or gDNA used as material had been derived from T cells, B-cell-depleted T cells, or PBMCs.

Germline V gene lookup returns CDR1 KGHDR and CDR2 SFDVKD. The CDR3 runs 14 residues. Deletions cut 6 bases from V and 1 base from J, with 8 bases between. For recovered donors of Cohort 3, there were two negative PCRs, clearance, or symptom resolution. The source is a woman aged 60-75 years who had recovered from COVID-19. The sample comprised PBMCs or T cells enriched from blood (not recorded which). The rearrangement links TRBV24-1 to TRBJ2-2; D not certain. Here the CDR3 DNA reads TGTGCCACCAGTCCCCTAGGGAACACCGGGGAGCTGTTTTTT. This encodes CATSPLGNTGELFF.